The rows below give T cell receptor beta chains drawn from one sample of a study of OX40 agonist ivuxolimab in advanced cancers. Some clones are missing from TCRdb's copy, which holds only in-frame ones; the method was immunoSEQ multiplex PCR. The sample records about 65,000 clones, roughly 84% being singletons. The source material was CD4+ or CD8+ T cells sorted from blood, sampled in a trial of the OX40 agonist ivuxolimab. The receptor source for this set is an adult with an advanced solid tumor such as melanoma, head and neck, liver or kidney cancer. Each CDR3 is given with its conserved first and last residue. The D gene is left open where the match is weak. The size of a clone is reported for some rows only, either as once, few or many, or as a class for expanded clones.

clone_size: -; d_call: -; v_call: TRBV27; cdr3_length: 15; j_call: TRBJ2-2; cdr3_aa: CASSSLSLGGGELFF
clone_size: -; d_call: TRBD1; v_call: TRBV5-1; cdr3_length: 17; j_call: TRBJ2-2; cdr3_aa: CASSLGNRGLGTGELFF
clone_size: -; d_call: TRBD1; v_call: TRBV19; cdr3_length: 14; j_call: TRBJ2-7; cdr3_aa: CASSPRTGRDEQYF
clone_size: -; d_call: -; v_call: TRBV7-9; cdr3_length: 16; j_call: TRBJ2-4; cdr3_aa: CASSPQERGGWDIQYF
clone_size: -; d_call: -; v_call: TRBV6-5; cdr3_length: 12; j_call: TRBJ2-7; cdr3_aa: CASRGATYEQYF
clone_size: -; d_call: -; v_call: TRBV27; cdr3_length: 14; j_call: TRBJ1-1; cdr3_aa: CASSSPGRGTEAFF
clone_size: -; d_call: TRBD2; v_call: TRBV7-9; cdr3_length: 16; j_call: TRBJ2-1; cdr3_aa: CASSQLRGSSYNEQFF
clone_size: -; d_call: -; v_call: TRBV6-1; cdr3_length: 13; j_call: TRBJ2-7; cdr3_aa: CASSEGPYYEQYF
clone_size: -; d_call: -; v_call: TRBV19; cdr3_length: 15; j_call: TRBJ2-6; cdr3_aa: CASSEGRSGANVLTF
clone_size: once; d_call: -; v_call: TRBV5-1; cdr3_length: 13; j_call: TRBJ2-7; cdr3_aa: CASSGDGRYEQYF
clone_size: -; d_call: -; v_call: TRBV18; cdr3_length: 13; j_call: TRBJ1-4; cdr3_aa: CASSPLSNEKLFF
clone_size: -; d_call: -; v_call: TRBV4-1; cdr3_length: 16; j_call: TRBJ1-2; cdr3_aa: CASSQERIALSYGYTF
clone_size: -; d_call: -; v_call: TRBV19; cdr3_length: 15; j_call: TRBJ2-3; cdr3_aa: CASSIGPGKGDTQYF
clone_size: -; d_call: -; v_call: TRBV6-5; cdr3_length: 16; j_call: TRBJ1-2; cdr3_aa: CASSSFLAATNYGYTF
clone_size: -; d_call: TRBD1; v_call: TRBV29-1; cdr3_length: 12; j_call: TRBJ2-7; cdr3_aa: CSSGQGPYEQYF
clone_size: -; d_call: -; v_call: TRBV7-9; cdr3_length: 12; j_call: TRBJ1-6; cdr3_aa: CASSLSGSPLHF
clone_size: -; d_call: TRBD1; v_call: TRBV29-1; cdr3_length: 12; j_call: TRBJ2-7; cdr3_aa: CSVGTGGYEQYF
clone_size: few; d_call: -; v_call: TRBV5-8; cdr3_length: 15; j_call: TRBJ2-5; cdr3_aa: CASSPVGTPGETQYF
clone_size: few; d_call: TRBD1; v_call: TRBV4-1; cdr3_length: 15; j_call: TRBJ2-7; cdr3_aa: CASTLGPGQVYEQYF